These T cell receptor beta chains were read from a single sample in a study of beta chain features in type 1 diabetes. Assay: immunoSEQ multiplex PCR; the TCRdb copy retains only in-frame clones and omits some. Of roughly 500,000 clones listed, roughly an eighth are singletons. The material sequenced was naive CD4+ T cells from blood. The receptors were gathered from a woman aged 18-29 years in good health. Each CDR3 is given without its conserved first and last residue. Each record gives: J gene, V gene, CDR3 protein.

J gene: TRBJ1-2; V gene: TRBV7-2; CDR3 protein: ASSLGMGGSYGYT
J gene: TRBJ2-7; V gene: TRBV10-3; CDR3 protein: AISDRGGSYEQY
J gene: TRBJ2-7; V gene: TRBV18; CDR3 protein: ASSPNTGYEQY
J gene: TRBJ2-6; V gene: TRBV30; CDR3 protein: AWGPGRTSSGANVLT
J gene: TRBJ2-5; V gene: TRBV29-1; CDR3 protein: SVKVAGTGETQY
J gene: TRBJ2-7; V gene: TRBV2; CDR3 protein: ASSPTDEQY
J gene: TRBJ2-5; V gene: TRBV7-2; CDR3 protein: ASSLGSGGGQETQY
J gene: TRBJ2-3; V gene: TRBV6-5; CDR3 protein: ASSAWISTDTQY
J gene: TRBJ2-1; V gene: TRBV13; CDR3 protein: ASSHPAGLAGGINEQF
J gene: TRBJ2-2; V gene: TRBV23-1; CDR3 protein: ASSPGDTGELF
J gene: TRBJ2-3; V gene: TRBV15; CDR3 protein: ATSRLRAVADTQY